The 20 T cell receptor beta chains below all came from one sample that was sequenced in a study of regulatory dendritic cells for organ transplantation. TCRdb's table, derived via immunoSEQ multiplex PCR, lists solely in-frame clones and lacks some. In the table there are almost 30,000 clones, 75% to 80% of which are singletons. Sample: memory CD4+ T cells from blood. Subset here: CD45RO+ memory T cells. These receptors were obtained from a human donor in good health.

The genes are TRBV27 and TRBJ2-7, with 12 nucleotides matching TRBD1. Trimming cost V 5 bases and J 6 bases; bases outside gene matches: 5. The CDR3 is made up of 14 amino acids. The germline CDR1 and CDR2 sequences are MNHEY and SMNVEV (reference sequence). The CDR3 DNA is TGTGCCAGCAGTCGGGACAGGGGGCGAGGCGAGCAGTACTTC. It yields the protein CASSRDRGRGEQYF.

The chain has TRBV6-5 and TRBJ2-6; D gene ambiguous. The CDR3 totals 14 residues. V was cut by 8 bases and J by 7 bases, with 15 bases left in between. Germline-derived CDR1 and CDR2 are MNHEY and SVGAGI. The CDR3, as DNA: TGTGCCAGCGGAATACCGGGTGATGCCAACGTCCTGACTTTC. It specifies CASGIPGDANVLTF.

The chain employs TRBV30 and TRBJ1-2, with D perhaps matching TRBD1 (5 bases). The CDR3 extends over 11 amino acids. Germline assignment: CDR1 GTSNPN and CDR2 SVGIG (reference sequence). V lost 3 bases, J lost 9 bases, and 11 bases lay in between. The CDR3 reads CAWSFGGSYTF. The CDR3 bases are TGTGCCTGGAGCTTCGGGGGAAGCTACACCTTC.

The CDR3 region has the DNA TGTGCCAGCAGCCAATCGCCGGGAGGTGGAAATGAAAAACTGTTTTTT. This sequence encodes CASSQSPGGGNEKLFF. The gene calls are TRBV16 and TRBJ1-4; D remains unclear. Germline V gene lookup returns CDR1 KGHSY and CDR2 FQNENV. The CDR3 extends over 16 amino acids. Deletions cut 0 bases from V and 5 bases from J, with 13 bases between.

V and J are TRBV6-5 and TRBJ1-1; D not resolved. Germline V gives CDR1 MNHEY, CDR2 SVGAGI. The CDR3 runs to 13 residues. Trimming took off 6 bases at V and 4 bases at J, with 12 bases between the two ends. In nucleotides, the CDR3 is TGTGCCAGCAGCCACGGGCAGGTCACTGAAGCTTTCTTT. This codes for CASSHGQVTEAFF.

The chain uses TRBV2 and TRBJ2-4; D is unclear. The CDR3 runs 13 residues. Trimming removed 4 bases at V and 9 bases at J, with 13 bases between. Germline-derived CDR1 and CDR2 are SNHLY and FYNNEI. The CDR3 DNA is TGTGCCAGCAGTGTGGGTTCAGTAGGCATTCAGTACTTC. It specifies CASSVGSVGIQYF.

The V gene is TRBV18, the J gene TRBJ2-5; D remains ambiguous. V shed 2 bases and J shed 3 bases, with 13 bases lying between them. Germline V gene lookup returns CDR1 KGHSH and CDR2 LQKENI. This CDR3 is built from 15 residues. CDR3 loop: CASSPYSASEETQYF. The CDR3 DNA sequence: TGTGCCAGCTCACCATATTCAGCATCGGAAGAGACCCAGTACTTC.

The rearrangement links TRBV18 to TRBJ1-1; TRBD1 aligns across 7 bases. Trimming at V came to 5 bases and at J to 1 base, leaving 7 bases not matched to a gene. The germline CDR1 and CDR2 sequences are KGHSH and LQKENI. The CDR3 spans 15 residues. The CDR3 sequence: CASSATGTENTEAFF. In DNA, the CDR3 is TGTGCCAGCTCAGCAACCGGGACAGAGAACACTGAAGCTTTCTTT.

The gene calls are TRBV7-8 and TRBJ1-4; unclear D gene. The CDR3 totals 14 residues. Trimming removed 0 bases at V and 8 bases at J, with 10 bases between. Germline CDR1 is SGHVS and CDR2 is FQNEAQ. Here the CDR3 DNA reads TGTGCCAGCAGCTTAGCAGGAGGGCGGGAAAAACTGTTTTTT. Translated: CASSLAGGREKLFF.

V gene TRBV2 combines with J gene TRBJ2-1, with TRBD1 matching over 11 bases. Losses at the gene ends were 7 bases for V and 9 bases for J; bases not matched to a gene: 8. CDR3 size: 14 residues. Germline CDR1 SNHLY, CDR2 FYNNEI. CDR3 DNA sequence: TGTGCCAGCAATCGGGGACAGGGGGAAGGTGAGCAGTTCTTC. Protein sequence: CASNRGQGEGEQFF.

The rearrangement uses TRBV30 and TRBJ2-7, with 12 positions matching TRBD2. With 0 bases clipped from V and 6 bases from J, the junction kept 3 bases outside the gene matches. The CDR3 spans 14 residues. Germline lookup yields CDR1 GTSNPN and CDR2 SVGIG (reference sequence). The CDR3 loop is CAWSVLAGGGEQYF. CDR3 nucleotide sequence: TGTGCCTGGAGTGTACTAGCGGGAGGTGGCGAGCAGTACTTC.

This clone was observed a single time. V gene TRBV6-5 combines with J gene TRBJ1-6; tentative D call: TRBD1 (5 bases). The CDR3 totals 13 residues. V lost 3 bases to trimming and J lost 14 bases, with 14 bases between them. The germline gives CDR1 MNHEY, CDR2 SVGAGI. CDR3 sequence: CASSYRRGTTLHF. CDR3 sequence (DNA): TGTGCCAGCAGTTATAGGAGGGGCACAACCCTCCACTTT.

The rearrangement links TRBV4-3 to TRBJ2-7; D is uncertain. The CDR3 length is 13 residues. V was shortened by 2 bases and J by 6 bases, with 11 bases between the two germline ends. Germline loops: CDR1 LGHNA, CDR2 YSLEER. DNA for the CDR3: TGCGCCAGCAGCCAACAACCGTTAGGCGAGCAGTACTTC. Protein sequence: CASSQQPLGEQYF.

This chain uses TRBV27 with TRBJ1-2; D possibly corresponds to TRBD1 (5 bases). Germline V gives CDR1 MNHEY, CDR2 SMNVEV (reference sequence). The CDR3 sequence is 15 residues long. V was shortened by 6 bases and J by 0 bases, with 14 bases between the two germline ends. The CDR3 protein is CASSTNGDSNYGYTF. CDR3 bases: TGTGCCAGCAGCACAAACGGGGACTCTAACTATGGCTACACCTTC.

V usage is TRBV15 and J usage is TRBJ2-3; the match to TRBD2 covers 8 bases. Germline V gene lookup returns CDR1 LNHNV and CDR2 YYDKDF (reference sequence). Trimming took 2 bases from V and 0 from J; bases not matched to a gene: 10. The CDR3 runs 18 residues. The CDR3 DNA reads TGTGCCACCAGCAGATCCCGGGGGGCTAGCGGGAGCACAGATACGCAGTATTTT. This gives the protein CATSRSRGASGSTDTQYF.

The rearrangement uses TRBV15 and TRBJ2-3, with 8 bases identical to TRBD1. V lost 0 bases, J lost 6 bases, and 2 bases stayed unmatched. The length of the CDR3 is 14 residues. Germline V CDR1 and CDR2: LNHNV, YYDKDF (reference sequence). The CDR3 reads CATSRETGGDTQYF. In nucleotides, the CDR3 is TGTGCCACCAGCAGAGAAACAGGGGGGGATACGCAGTATTTT.

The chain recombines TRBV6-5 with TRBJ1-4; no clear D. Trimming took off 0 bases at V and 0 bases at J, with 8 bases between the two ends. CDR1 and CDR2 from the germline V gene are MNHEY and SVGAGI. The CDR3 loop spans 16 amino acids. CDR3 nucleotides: TGTGCCAGCAGTTACTCACTCGGAGCAACTAATGAAAAACTGTTTTTT. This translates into CASSYSLGATNEKLFF.

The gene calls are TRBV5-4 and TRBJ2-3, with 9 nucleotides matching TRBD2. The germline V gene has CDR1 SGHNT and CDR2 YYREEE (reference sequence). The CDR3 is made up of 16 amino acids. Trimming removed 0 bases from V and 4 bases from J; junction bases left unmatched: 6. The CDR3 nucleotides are TGTGCCAGCAGCTTGGGGGCGGGAGGGCCGGCAGATACGCAGTATTTT. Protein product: CASSLGAGGPADTQYF. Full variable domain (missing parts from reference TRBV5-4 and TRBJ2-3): ETGVTQSPTHLIKTRGQQVTLRCSSQSGHNTVSWYQQALGQGPQFIFQYYREEENGRGNFPPRFSGLQFPNYSSELNVNALELDDSALYLCASSLGAGGPADTQYFGPGTRLTVL.

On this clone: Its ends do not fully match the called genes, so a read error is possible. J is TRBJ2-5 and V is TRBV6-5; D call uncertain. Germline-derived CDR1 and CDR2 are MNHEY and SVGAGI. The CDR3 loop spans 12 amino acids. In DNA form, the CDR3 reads TGTGCCCGCAGCGATACATGGGAGACCCAGTACTTC. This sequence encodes CARSDTWETQYF.

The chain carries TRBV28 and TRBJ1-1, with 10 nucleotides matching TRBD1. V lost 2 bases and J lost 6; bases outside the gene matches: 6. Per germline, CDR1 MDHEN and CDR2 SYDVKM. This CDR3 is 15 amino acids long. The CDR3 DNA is TGTGCCAGCAGTTTAATTGGACAGGGGGACCCTGAAGCTTTCTTT. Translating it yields CASSLIGQGDPEAFF.